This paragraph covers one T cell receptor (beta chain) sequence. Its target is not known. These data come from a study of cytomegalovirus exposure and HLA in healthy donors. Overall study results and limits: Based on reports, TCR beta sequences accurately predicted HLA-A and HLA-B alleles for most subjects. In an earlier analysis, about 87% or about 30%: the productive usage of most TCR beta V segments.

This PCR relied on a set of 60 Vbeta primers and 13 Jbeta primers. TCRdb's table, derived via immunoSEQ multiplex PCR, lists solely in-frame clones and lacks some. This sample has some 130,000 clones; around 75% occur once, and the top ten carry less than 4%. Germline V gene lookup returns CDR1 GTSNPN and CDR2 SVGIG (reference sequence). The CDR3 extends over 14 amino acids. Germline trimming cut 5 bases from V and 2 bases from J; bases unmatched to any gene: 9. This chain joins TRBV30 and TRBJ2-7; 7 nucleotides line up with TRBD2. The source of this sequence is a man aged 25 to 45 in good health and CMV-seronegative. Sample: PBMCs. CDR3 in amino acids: CAWGPRGDPYEQYF. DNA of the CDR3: TGTGCCTGGGGGCCCCGGGGGGACCCCTACGAGCAGTACTTC.